These T cell receptor beta chains were read from a single sample in a study of neoadjuvant anti-PD-1 for oral cavity cancer. Sequencing used immunoSEQ multiplex PCR; TCRdb keeps in-frame clones, though not all of them. There are 9,500 to 15,000 clones in the sample; about two thirds occur only once, and around 2.3% lies in the top ten. The sequencing here drew on PBMCs, taken after nivolumab (anti-PD-1) treatment. These receptors were obtained from a person aged 35-79 years with oral cavity squamous cell carcinoma. Each CDR3 is given with its conserved first and last residue. The D gene is left open where the match is weak. Size tells how often a clone was seen (once, few, many) or the class of an expanded clone, and some rows leave it out.

d_gene | abundance | j_gene | v_gene | CDR3nt | CDR3aa
TRBD2 | NA | TRBJ2-5 | TRBV5-4 | TGTGCCAGCAGCTTTCGACTAGCGGGGGAAGAGACCCAGTACTTC | CASSFRLAGEETQYF
NA | NA | TRBJ2-7 | TRBV19 | TGTGCCAGTAGTTCTGCCGGGGCGGACCATTACGGGCAGTACTTC | CASSSAGADHYGQYF
TRBD1 | few | TRBJ2-7 | TRBV2 | TGTGCCAGCAACCCAGGGGGCGGGTACGAGCAGTACTTC | CASNPGGGYEQYF
TRBD2 | NA | TRBJ2-1 | TRBV10-1 | TGCGCCAGCCAGAGACTAGCCGGAGGGGATGAGCAGTTCTTC | CASQRLAGGDEQFF
NA | NA | TRBJ1-1 | TRBV6-5 | TGTGCCAGCCGCCCCGCGGGAAGGGGCACTGAAGCTTTCTTT | CASRPAGRGTEAFF
TRBD1 | once | TRBJ1-2 | TRBV10-3 | TGTGCCATCAGTGAGTCGGGACAGGGTCTGGACTATGGCTACACCTTC | CAISESGQGLDYGYTF
NA | NA | TRBJ2-5 | TRBV25-1 | TGTGCCAGCAGTGAAGGGGGCTTCTGGGAGACCCAGTACTTC | CASSEGGFWETQYF
NA | NA | TRBJ1-2 | TRBV7-9 | TGTGCCAGCAGCTTAGCCGGCAGGTCCTATGGCTACACCTTC | CASSLAGRSYGYTF
TRBD1 | NA | TRBJ1-3 | TRBV5-1 | TGCGCCAGCAGCTTGGTCTACAGGGGCTCTGGAAACACCATATATTTT | CASSLVYRGSGNTIYF
NA | NA | TRBJ1-1 | TRBV30 | TGTGCCTGGAATGACCGAGGGTTGGACACTGAAGCTTTCTTT | CAWNDRGLDTEAFF
NA | NA | TRBJ1-5 | TRBV7-9 | TGTGCCAGCAGCTCCAGCGACGGTAGCAATCAGCCCCAGCATTTT | CASSSSDGSNQPQHF
TRBD2 | NA | TRBJ2-1 | TRBV5-1 | TGCGCCAGCAGCTTGGGAGGTAGCGGGAGTAGCAATGAGCAGTTCTTC | CASSLGGSGSSNEQFF
TRBD1 | NA | TRBJ1-2 | TRBV5-4 | TGTGCCAGCAGCGAACAGGGGATTGAAGGCTACACCTTC | CASSEQGIEGYTF
NA | NA | TRBJ2-7 | TRBV7-9 | TGTGCCAGCAGCTTAGGTTCCGACGGACGGACCTACGAGCAGTACTTC | CASSLGSDGRTYEQYF
TRBD2 | NA | TRBJ2-1 | TRBV30 | TGTGCCTGGAGTACTACGGGAGGGCCCTTCAATGAGCAGTTCTTC | CAWSTTGGPFNEQFF
NA | NA | TRBJ1-1 | TRBV5-4 | TGTGCCAGCAGCTTTTGGCAGGGGAGCGCTGAAGCTTTCTTT | CASSFWQGSAEAFF
NA | NA | TRBJ2-1 | TRBV19 | TGTGCCAGTAGTATAGCCCGGGCACCGCCCTACAATGAGCAGTTCTTC | CASSIARAPPYNEQFF
NA | few | TRBJ2-7 | TRBV5-1 | TGCGCCAGCAGCTCGGCCATGGCCGAGCAGTACTTC | CASSSAMAEQYF
NA | few | TRBJ1-1 | TRBV27 | TGTGCCAGCAGTTGGGGTGGGAACACTGAAGCTTTCTTT | CASSWGGNTEAFF
NA | NA | TRBJ2-3 | TRBV11-2 | TGTGCCAGCAGCTCGGACTACCTCGATACGCAGTATTTT | CASSSDYLDTQYF